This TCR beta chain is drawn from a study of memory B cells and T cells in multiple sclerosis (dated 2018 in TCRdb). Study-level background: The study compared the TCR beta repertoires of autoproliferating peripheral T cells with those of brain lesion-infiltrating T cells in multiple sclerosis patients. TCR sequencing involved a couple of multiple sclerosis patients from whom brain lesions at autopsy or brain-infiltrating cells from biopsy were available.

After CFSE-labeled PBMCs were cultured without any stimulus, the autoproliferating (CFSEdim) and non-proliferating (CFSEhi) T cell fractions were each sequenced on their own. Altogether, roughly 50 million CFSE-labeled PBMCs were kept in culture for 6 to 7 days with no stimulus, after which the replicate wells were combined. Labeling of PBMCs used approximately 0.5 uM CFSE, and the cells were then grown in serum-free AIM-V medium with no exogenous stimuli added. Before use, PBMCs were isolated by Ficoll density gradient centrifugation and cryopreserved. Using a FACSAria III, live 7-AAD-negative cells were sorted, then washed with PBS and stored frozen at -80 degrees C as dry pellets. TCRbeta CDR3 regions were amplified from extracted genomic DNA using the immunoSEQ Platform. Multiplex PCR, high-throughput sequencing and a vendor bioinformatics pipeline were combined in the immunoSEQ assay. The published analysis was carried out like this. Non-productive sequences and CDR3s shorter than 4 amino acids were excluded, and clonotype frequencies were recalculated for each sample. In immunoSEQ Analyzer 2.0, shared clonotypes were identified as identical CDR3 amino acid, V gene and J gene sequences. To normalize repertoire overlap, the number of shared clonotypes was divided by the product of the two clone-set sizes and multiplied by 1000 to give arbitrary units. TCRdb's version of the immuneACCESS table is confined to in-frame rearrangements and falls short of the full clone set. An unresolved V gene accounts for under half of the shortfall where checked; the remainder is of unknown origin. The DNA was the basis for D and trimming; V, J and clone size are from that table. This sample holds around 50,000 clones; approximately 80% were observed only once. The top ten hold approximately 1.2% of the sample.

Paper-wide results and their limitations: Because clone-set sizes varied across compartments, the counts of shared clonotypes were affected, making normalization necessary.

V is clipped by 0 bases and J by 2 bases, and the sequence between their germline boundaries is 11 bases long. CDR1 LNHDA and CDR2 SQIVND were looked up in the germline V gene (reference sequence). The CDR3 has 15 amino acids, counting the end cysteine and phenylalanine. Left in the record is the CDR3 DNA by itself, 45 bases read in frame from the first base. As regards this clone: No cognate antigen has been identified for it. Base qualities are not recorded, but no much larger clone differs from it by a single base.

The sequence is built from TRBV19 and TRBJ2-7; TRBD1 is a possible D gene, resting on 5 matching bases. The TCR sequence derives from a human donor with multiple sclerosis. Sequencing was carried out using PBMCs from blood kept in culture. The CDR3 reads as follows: CASSIEVRQPYEQYF. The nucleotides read TGTGCCAGTAGTATAGAGGTACGACAGCCCTACGAGCAGTACTTC.